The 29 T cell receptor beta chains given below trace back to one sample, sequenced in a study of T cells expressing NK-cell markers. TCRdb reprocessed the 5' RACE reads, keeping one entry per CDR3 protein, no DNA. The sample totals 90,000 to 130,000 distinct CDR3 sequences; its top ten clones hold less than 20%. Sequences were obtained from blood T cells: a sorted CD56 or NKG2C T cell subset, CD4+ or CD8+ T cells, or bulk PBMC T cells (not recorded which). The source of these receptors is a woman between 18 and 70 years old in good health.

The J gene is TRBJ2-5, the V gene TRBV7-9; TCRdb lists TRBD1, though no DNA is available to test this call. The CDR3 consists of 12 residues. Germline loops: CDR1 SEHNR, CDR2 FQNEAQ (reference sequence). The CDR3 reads CASSRRGETQYF.

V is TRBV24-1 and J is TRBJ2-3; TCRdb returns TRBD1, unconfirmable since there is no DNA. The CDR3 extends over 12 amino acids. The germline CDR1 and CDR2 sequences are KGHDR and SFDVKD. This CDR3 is CATSDFPPTQYF.

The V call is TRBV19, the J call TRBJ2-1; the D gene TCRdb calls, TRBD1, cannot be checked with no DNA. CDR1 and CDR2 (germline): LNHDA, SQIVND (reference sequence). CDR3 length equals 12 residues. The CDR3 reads CASSTPNNEQFF. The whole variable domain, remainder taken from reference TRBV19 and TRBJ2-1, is DGGITQSPKYLFRKEGQNVTLSCEQNLNHDAMYWYRQDPGQGLRLIYYSQIVNDFQKGDIAEGYSVSREKKESFPLTVTSAQKNPTAFYLCASSTPNNEQFFGPGTRLTVL.

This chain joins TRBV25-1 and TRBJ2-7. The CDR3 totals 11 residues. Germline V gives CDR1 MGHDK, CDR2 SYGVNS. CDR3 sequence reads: CASTDSGEQYF.

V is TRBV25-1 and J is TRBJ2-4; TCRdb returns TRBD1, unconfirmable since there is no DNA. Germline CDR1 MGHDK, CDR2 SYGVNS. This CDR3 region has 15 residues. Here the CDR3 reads CASSEFTGFGSIQYF.

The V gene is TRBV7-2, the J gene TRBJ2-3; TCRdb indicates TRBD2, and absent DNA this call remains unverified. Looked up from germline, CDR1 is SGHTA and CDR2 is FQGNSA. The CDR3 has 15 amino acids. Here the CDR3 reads CASTLLAGGTDTQYF.

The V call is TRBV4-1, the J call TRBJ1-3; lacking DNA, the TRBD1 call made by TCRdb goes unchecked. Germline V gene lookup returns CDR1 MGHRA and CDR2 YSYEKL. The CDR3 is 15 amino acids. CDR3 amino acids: CASSQDRGTGNTIYF.

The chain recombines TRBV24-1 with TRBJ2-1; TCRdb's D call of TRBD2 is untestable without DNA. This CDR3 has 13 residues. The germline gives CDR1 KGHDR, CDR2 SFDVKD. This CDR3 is CATGTSSYNEQFF.

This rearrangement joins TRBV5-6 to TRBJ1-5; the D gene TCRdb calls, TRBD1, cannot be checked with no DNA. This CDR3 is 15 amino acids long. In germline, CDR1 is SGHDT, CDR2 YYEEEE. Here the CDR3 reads CASSYSTGARQPQHF. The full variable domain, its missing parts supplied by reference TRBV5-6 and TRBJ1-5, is DAGVTQSPTHLIKTRGQQVTLRCSPKSGHDTVSWYQQALGQGPQFIFQYYEEEERQRGNFPDRFSGHQFPNYSSELNVNALLLGDSALYLCASSYSTGARQPQHFGDGTRLSIL.

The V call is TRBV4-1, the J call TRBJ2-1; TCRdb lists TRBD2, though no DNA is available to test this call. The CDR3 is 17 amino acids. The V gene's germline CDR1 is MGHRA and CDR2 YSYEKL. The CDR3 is CASSQEGNSGGYNEQFF.

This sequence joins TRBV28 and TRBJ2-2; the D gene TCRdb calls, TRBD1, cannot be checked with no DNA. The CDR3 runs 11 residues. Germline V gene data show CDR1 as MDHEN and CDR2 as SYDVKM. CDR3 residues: CASHGGGELFF.

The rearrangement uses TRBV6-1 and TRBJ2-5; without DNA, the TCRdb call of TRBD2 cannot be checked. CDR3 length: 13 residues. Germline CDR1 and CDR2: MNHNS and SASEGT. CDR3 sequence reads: CASSPPIGETQYF.

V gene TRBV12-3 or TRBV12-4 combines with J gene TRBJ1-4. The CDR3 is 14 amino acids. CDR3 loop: CASSFGPGGEKLFF.

CDR3 protein: CSVLGLQSYEQYF. The rearrangement links TRBV29-1 to TRBJ2-7; the TCRdb call, TRBD2, lacks DNA for checking. Germline V CDR1 and CDR2: SQVTM, ANQGSEA. CDR3 length: 13 residues.

The CDR3 sequence: CASSPGTGIGKPQHF. This sequence joins TRBV5-1 and TRBJ1-5; TCRdb reports TRBD1, a call that lacks DNA to check it against. This CDR3 spans 15 amino acids. CDR1 and CDR2 from the germline V gene are SGHRS and YFSETQ.

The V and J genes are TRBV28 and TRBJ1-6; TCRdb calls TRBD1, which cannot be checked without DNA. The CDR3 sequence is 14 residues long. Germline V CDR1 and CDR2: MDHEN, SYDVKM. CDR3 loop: CASFSPVEYFSLHF.

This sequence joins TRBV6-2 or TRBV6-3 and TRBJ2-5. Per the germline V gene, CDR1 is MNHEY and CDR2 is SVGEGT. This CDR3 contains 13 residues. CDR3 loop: CASSYGQQETQYF.

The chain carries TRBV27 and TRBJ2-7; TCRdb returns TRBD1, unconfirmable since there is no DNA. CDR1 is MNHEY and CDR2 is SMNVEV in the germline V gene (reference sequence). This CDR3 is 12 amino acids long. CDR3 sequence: CASSSTGGEQYF.

CDR3 in amino acids: CASIPQAGKTFF. V gene TRBV7-9 combines with J gene TRBJ2-2. Per germline, CDR1 SEHNR and CDR2 FQNEAQ (reference sequence). The length of the CDR3 is 12 residues.

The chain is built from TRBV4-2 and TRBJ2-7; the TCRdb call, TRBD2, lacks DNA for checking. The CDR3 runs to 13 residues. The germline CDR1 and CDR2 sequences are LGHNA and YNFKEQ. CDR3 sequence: CASSPTSGSEQYF.

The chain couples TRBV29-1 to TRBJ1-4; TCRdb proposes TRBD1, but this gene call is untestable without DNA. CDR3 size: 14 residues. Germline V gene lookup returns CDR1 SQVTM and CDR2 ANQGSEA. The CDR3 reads CSVRWNRGNEKLFF. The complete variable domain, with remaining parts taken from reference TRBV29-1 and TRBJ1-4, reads SAVISQKPSRDICQRGTSLTIQCQVDSQVTMMFWYRQQPGQSLTLIATANQGSEATYESGFVIDKFPISRPNLTFSTLTVSNMSPEDSSIYLCSVRWNRGNEKLFFGSGTQLSVL.

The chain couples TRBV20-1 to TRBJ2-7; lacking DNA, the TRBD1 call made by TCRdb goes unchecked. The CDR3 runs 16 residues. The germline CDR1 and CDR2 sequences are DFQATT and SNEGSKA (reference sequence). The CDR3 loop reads CSARAPGTGASYEQYF.

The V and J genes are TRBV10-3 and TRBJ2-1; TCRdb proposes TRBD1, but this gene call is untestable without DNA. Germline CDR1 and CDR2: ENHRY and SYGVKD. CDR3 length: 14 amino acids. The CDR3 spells CAISDPDRGGEQFF.

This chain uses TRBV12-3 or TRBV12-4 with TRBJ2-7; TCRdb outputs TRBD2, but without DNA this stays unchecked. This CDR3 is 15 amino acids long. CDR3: CASSPGTSGAGEQYF.

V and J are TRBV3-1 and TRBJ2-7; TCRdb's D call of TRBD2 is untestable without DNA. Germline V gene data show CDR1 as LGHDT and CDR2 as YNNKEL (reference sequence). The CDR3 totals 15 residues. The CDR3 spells CASSVGLAENYEQYF.

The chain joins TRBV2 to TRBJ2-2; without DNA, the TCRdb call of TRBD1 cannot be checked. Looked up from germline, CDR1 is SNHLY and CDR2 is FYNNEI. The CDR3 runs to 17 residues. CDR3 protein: CASSEYGTGGNTGELFF.

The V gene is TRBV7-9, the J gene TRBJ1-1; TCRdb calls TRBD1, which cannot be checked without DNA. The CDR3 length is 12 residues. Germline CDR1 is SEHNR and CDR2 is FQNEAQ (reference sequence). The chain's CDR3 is CASSSAMTGAFF.

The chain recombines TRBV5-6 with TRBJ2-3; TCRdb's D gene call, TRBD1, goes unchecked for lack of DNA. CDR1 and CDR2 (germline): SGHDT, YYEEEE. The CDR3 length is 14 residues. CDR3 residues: CASTSGELTDTQYF. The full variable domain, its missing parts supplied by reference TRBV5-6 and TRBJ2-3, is DAGVTQSPTHLIKTRGQQVTLRCSPKSGHDTVSWYQQALGQGPQFIFQYYEEEERQRGNFPDRFSGHQFPNYSSELNVNALLLGDSALYLCASTSGELTDTQYFGPGTRLTVL.

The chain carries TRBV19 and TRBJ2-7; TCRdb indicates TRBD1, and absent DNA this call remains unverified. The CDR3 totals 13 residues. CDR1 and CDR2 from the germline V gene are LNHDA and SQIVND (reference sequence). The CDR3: CASSFGHPYEQYF.